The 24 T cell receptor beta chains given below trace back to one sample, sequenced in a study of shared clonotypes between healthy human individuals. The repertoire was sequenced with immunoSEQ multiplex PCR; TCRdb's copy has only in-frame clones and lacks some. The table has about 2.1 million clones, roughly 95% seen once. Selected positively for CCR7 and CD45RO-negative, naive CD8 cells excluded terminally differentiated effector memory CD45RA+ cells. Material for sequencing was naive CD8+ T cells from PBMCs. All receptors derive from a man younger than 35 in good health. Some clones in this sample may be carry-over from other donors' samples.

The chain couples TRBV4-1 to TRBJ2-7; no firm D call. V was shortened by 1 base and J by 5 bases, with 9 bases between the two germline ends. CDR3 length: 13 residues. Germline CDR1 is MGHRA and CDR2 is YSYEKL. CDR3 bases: TGCGCCAGCAGCCAAGTTGGAAACAACGAGCAGTACTTC. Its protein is CASSQVGNNEQYF.

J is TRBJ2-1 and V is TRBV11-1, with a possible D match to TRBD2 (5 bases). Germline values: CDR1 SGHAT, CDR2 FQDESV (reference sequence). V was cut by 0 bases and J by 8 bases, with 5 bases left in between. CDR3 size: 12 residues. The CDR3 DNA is TGTGCCAGCAGCTTAGCGGAGGATGAGCAGTTCTTC. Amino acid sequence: CASSLAEDEQFF.

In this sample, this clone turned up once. The CDR3 sequence is CASSLARSRDYEQYF. DNA for the CDR3: TGTGCCAGCAGCTTAGCCCGGTCCAGGGATTACGAGCAGTACTTC. V usage is TRBV7-9 and J usage is TRBJ2-7, with TRBD1 as a possible D gene (5 bases). The CDR3 spans 15 residues. CDR1 is SEHNR and CDR2 is FQNEAQ in the germline V gene (reference sequence). V was clipped by 0 bases and J by 4 bases, with 13 bases between them.

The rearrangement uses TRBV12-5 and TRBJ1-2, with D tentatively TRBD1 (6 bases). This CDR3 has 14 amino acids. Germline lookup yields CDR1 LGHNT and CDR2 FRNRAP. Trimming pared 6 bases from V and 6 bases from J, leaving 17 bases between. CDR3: CASGNTGYLDGYTF. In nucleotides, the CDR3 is TGTGCTAGTGGCAATACAGGGTATTTGGATGGCTACACCTTC.

CDR3 amino acids: CASSPTRTRGEQFF. The CDR3 DNA sequence: TGTGCCAGTAGTCCCACCCGGACTAGAGGTGAGCAGTTCTTC. The V gene is TRBV19, the J gene TRBJ2-1, with 7 bases identical to TRBD2. Germline V gene lookup returns CDR1 LNHDA and CDR2 SQIVND (reference sequence). J lost 9 bases, V lost 5 bases, and 10 bases had no gene match. The CDR3 has 14 amino acids.

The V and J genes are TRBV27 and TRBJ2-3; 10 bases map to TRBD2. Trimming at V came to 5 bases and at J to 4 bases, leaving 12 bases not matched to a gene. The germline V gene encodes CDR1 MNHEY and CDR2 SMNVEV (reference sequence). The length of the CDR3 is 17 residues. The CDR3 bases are TGTGCCAGCAGTCTGGAGAGCGGGAGGGCCCTCCCAGATACGCAGTATTTT. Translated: CASSLESGRALPDTQYF.

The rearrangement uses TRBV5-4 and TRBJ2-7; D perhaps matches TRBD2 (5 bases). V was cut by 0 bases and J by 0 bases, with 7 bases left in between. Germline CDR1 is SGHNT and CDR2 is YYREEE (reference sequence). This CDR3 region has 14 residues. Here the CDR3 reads CASSLERDSYEQYF. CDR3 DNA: TGTGCCAGCAGCTTGGAACGGGACTCCTACGAGCAGTACTTC.

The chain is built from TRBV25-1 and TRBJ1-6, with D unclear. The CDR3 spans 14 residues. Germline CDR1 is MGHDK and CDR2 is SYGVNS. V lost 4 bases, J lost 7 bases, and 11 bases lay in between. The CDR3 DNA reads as TGTGCCAGCAGTGTTACCAGGACCAATTCACCCCTCCACTTT. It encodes CASSVTRTNSPLHF.

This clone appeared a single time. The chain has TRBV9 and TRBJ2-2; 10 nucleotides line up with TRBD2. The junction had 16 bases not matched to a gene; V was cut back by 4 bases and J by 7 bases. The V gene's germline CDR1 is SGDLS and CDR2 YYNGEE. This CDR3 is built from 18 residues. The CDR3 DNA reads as TGTGCCAGCAGCCCCACTTCCCGGCTAGCGGGAGAAGGCGGGGAGCTGTTTTTT. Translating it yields CASSPTSRLAGEGGELFF.

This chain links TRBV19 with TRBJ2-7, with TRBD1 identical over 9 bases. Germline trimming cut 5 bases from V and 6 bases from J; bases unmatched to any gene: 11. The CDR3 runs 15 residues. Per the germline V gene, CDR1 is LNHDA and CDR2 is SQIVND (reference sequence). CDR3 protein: CASSATGGFRGEQYF. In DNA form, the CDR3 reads TGTGCCAGTAGTGCCACAGGGGGCTTTCGTGGCGAGCAGTACTTC.

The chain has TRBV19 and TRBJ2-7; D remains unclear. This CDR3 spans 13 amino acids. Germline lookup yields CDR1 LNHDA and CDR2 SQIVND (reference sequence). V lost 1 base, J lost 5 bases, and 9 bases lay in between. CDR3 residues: CASSIVPKNEQYF. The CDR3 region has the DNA TGTGCCAGTAGTATAGTCCCGAAGAACGAGCAGTACTTC.

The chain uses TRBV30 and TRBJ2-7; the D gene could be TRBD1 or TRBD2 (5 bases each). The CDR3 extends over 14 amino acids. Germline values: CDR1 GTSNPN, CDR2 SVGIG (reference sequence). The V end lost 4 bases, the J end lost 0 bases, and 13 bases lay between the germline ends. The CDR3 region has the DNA TGTGCCTGGATCCACGTGGGGGACTCCTACGAGCAGTACTTC. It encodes CAWIHVGDSYEQYF.

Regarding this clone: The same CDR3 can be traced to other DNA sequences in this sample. CDR3 nucleotides: TGTGCCAGCAGTTACTCGGAGTCGTACGAGCAGTACTTC. As protein: CASSYSESYEQYF. The genes are TRBV6-6 and TRBJ2-7; D not resolved. CDR1 is MNHNY, CDR2 SVGAGI, per germline (reference sequence). CDR3 length: 13 residues. V shed 0 bases and J shed 4 bases, with 7 bases lying between them.

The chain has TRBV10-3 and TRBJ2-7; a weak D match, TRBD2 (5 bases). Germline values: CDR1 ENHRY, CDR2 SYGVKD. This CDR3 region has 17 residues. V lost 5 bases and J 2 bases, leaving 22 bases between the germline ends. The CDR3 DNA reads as TGTGCCATCAGTCGACGGGGTAAAGAGGACTCCGCCTACGAGCAGTACTTC. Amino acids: CAISRRGKEDSAYEQYF.

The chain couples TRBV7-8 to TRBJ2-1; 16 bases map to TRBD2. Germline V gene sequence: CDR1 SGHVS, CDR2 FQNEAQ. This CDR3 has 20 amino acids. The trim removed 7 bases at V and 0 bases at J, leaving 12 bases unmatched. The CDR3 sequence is CASTQMAGLAGGSSYNEQFF. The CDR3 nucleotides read TGTGCCAGCACCCAGATGGCGGGACTAGCGGGAGGGAGCTCCTACAATGAGCAGTTCTTC.

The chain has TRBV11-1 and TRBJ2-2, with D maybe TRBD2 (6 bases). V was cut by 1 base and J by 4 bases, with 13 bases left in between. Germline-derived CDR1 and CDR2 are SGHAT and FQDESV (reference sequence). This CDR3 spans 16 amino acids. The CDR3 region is CASSLEAGYFTGELFF. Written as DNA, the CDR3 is TGTGCCAGCAGCTTAGAAGCGGGCTACTTCACCGGGGAGCTGTTTTTT.

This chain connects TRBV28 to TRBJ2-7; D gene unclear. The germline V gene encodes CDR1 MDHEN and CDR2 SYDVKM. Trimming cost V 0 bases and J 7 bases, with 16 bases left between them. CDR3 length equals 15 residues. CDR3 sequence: CASSLWMDLRREQYF. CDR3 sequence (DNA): TGTGCCAGCAGTTTATGGATGGACCTACGAAGGGAGCAGTACTTC.

The CDR3 spells CSVGPIRGKNTEAFF. CDR3 coding DNA: TGCAGCGTAGGCCCTATCAGGGGAAAGAACACTGAAGCTTTCTTT. The rearrangement links TRBV29-1 to TRBJ1-1; a possible D gene is TRBD1 (6 bases). The germline V and J ends were trimmed by 6 bases and 1 base, with 18 bases remaining between them. This CDR3 is built from 15 residues. The germline gives CDR1 SQVTM, CDR2 ANQGSEA.

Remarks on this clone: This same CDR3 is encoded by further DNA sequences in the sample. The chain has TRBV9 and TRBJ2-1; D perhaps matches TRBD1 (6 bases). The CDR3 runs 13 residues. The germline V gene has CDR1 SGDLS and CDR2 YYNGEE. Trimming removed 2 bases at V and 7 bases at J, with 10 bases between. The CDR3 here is CASSVPGVNEQFF. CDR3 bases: TGTGCCAGCAGCGTGCCAGGGGTAAATGAGCAGTTCTTC.

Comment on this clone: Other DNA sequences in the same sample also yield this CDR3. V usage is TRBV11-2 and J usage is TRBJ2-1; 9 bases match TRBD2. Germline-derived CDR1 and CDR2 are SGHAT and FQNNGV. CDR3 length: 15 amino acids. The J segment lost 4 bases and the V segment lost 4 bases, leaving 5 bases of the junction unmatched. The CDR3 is CASSSRLADYNEQFF. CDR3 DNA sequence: TGTGCCAGCAGCTCGAGACTAGCGGATTACAATGAGCAGTTCTTC.

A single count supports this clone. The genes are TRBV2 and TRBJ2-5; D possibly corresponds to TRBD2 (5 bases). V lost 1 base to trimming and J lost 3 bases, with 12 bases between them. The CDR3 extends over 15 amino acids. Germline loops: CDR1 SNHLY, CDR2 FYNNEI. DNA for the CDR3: TGTGCCAGCAGTGAAGGAGGGTTTCTGGAAGAGACCCAGTACTTC. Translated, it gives CASSEGGFLEETQYF.

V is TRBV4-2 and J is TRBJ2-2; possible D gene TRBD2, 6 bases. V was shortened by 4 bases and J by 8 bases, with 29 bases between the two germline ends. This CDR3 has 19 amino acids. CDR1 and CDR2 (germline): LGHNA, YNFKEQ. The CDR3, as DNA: TGTGCCAGCAGCCTCTGGCGGGGACGACCTACTAGTCTTGTAGGGGAGCTGTTTTTT. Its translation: CASSLWRGRPTSLVGELFF.

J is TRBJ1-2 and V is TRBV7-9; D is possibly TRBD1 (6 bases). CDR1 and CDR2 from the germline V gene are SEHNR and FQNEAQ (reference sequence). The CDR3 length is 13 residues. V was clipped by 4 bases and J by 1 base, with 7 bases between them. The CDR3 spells CASSWTDNYGYTF. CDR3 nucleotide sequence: TGTGCCAGCAGCTGGACAGATAACTATGGCTACACCTTC.

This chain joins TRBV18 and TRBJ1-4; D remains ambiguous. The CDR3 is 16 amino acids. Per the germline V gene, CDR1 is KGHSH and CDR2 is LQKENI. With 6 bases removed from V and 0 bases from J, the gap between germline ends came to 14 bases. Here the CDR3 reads CASSPPGDATNEKLFF. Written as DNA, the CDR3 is TGTGCCAGCTCCCCCCCCGGGGATGCAACTAATGAAAAACTGTTTTTT.